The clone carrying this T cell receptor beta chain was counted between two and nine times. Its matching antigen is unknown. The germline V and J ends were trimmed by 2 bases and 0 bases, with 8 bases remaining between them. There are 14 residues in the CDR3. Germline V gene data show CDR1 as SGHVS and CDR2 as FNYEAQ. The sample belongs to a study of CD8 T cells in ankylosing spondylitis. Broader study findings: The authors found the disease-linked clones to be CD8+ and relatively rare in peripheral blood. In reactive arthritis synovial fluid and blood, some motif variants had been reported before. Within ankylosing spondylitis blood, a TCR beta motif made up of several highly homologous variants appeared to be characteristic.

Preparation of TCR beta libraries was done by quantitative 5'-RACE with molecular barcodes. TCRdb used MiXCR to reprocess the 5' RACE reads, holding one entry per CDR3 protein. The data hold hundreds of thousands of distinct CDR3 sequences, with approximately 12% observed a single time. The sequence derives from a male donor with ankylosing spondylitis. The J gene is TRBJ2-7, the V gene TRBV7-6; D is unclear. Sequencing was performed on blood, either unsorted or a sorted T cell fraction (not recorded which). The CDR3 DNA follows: TGTGCCAGCAGCTTATATGACACCTCCTACGAGCAGTACTTC. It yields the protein CASSLYDTSYEQYF.